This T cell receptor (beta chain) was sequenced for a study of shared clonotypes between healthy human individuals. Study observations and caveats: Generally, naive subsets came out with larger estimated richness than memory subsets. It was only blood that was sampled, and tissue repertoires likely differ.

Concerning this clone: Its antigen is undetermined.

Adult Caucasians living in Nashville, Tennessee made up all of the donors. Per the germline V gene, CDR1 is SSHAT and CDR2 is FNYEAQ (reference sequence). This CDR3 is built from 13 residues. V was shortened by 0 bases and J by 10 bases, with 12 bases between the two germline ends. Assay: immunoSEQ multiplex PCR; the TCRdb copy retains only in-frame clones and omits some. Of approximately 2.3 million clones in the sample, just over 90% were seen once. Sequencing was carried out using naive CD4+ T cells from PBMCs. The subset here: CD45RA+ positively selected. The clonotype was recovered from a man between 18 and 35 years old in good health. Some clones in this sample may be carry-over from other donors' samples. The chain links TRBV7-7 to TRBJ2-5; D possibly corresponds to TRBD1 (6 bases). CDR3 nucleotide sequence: TGTGCCAGCAGCTTAGCCCCAGGGGAAGGCCAGTACTTC. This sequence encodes CASSLAPGEGQYF.